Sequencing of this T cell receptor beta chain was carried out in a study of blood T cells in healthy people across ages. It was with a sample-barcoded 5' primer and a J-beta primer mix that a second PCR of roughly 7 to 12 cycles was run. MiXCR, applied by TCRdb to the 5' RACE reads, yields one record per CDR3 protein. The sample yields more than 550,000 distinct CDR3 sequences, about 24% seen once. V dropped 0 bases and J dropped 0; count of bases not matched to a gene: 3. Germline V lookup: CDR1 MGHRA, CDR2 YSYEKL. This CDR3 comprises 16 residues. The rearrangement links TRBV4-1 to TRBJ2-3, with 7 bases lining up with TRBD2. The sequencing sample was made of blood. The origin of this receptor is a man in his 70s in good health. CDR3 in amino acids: CASSQETGGSTDTQYF. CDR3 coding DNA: TGCGCCAGCAGCCAAGAAACGGGGGGAAGCACAGATACGCAGTATTTT.